This T cell receptor beta chain was obtained from a study of shared clonotypes between healthy human individuals. Findings and caveats of the study: In having few donors, the study represented limited genetic and exposure-history diversity.

As to this clone: Its antigen remains unidentified.

Replicate PCRs for unsorted PBMC used approximately 320 ng DNA (approximately 31,000 T cell genomes). Unsorted PBMC DNA was sequenced on ten immunoSEQ deep assay plates. TCRdb's table, derived via immunoSEQ multiplex PCR, lists solely in-frame clones and lacks some. Of under 600,000 clones in the sample, about 80% are singletons; the top ten hold 12%. V lost 3 bases to trimming and J lost 10 bases, with 13 bases between them. Germline V gene sequence: CDR1 MNHEY, CDR2 SMNVEV (reference sequence). The CDR3 length is 13 residues. Sequencing input: PBMCs. The clonotype comes from a woman between 40 and 50 years old in good health. Some clones in this sample may be carry-over from other donors' samples. This sequence joins TRBV27 and TRBJ2-1; tentative D call: TRBD2 (5 bases). As DNA, the CDR3 is TGTGCCAGCAGTTTGAACCCCCCGGGGGAGCAGTTCTTC. This encodes CASSLNPPGEQFF.